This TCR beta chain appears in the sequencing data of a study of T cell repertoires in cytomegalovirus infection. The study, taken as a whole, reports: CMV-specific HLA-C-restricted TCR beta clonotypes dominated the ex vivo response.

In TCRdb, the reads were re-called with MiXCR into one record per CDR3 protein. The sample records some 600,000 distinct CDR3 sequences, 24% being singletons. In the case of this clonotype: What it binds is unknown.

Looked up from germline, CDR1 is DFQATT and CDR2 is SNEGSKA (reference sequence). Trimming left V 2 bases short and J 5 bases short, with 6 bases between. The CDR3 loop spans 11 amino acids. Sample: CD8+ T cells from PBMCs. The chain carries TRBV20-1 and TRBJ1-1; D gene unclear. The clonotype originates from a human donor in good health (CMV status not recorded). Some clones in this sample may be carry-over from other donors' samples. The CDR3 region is CSARRITEAFF. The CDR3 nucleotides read TGCAGTGCTAGAAGGATTACTGAAGCTTTCTTT.